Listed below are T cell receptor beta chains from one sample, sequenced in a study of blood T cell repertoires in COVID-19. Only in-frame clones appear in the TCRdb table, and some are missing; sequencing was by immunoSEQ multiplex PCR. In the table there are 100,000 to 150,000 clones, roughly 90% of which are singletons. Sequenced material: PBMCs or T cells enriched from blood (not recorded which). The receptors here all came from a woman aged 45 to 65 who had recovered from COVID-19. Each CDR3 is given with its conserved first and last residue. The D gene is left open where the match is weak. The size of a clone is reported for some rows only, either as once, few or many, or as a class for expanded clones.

CDR3 protein: CASSPQSLGEKLFF; CDR3 DNA: TGTGCCAGCAGCCCCCAGTCCCTTGGCGAAAAACTGTTTTTT; clone size: once; V gene: TRBV7-9; D gene: -; J gene: TRBJ1-4; CDR3 length: 14
CDR3 protein: CASSLGGTGVYGYTF; CDR3 DNA: TGCGCCAGCAGCTTGGGAGGGACAGGGGTTTATGGCTACACCTTC; clone size: -; V gene: TRBV5-1; D gene: TRBD1; J gene: TRBJ1-2; CDR3 length: 15
CDR3 protein: CASSRTGGTDTQYF; CDR3 DNA: TGCGCCAGCAGCCGGACAGGGGGAACAGATACGCAGTATTTT; clone size: -; V gene: TRBV5-1; D gene: TRBD1; J gene: TRBJ2-3; CDR3 length: 14
CDR3 protein: CASSPRGLDGNTIYF; CDR3 DNA: TGTGCCAGTAGTCCGAGGGGACTGGATGGAAACACCATATATTTT; clone size: -; V gene: TRBV19; D gene: -; J gene: TRBJ1-3; CDR3 length: 15
CDR3 protein: CASSYGTGVYNSPLHF; CDR3 DNA: TGTGCCAGCAGTTACGGGACAGGAGTATATAATTCACCCCTCCACTTT; clone size: -; V gene: TRBV6-5; D gene: TRBD1; J gene: TRBJ1-6; CDR3 length: 16
CDR3 protein: CASSQPPRSETQYF; CDR3 DNA: TGTGCCAGCAGCCAACCGCCCCGGTCGGAGACCCAGTACTTC; clone size: -; V gene: TRBV3-1/TRBV3-2; D gene: -; J gene: TRBJ2-5; CDR3 length: 14
CDR3 protein: CASSHDRDTQYF; CDR3 DNA: TGTGCCAGCAGCCATGACAGGGATACGCAGTATTTT; clone size: -; V gene: TRBV3-1/TRBV3-2; D gene: -; J gene: TRBJ2-3; CDR3 length: 12
CDR3 protein: CAWSRDTPNYGYTF; CDR3 DNA: TGTGCCTGGAGCCGGGACACCCCTAACTATGGCTACACCTTC; clone size: -; V gene: TRBV30; D gene: -; J gene: TRBJ1-2; CDR3 length: 14
CDR3 protein: CASSLETGINTEAFF; CDR3 DNA: TGTGCCAGCAGCCTCGAGACAGGGATAAACACTGAAGCTTTCTTT; clone size: -; V gene: TRBV7-3; D gene: TRBD1; J gene: TRBJ1-1; CDR3 length: 15
CDR3 protein: CASSIVDTRSSYEQYF; CDR3 DNA: TGTGCCAGTAGTATAGTGGACACCAGGAGCTCCTACGAGCAGTACTTC; clone size: -; V gene: TRBV19; D gene: -; J gene: TRBJ2-7; CDR3 length: 16